This T cell receptor (beta chain) was recorded in a study of cytomegalovirus exposure and HLA in healthy donors. A multiplex PCR was run with 60 Vbeta primers and 13 Jbeta primers. The protocol was immunoSEQ multiplex PCR, while the TCRdb copy is restricted to in-frame clones and leaves out a portion. The data contain 150,000 or so clones, more than 75% of them seen just once; the ten biggest clones take up 4.5% to 7%. CDR3 size: 15 residues. Unmatched junction bases numbered 9, after V lost 4 bases and J lost 4 bases. CDR1 SEHNR and CDR2 FQNEAQ come from the germline V gene (reference sequence). The sample comprised PBMCs. This TCR came from a woman aged 40 to 49 in good health and CMV-seropositive. The chain uses TRBV7-9 and TRBJ1-1; 7 bases fit TRBD1. The CDR3 protein is CASSSKAGGSTEAFF. CDR3 coding DNA: TGTGCCAGCAGCTCGAAGGCAGGGGGGAGCACTGAAGCTTTCTTT.